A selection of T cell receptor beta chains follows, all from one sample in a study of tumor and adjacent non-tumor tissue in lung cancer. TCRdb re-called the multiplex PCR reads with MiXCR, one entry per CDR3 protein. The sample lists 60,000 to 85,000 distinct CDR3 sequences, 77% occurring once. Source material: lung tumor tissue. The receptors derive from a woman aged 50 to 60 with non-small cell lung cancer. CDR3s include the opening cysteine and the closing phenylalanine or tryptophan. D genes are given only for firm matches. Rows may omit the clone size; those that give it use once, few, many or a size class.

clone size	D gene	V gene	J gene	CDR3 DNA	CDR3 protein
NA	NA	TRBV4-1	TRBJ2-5	TGCGCCAGCAGCCAACCCGGGGAGGAGATCCAGTACTTC	CASSQPGEEIQYF
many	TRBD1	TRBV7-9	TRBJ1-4	TGTGCCAGCAGCGCGGGGGGACAGGGACCGACCCAGAGAAAACTGTTTTTT	CASSAGGQGPTQRKLFF
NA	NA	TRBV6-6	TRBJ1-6	TGTGCCAGCAGTTCATCCGGGGCGCCGGGTGATTCACCCCTCCACTTT	CASSSSGAPGDSPLHF
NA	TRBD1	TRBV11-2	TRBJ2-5	TGTGCCAGCAGCTGGACAGGGGACAAGTGGACCCAGTACTTC	CASSWTGDKWTQYF
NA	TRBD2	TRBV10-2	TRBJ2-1	TGCGCCAACAGTGAGTTCCGGTGCGGACTAGCGGGTGGGGATGAGCACTTCTTC	CANSEFRCGLAGGDEHFF
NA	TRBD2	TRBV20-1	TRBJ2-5	TGCAGTGCTAGAGACCCTTCCCGGATCCCAGGACAAGCGGGAGGGCCCGTTGAGACCCAGTACTTC	CSARDPSRIPGQAGGPVETQYF
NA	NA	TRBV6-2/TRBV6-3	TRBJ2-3	TGTGCCAGCAGCATGGATAGTGAATCAGATACGCGGTATTTT	CASSMDSESDTRYF
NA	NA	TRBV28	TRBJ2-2	TGTGCCAGCAGTTTAGAGACAGAGGCGGTCACCGGTGAGCTGTTTTTT	CASSLETEAVTGELFF
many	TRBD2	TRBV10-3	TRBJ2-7	TGTGCCATCACCCAATCGGCTAGCGGGAGGGAGCAGTACTTC	CAITQSASGREQYF
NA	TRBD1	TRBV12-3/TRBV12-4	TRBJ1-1	TGTGCCTGCAGTGACGGACAGGGGGTAGGGTACACTGAAGCTTTCTTT	CACSDGQGVGYTEAFF
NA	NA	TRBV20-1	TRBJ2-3	TGCAGTGCTAGACAATACACAGATATGCGGTATTTT	CSARQYTDMRYF
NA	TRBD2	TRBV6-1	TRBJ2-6	TGTGCCAGCAGTGTACGTTCCGGGAGCGGGGCCAACGTCCTGAGTTTC	CASSVRSGSGANVLSF
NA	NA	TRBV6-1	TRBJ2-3	TGTACCAGCAGTGACCAGAAGAGCTTGGAGAGGGATACGCAGTATTTT	CTSSDQKSLERDTQYF
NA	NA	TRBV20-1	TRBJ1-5	TGCAATGCTAGTCCAGACGAGCCCAGGACCCAGCATTTT	CNASPDEPRTQHF
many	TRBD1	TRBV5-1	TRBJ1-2	TGCGCCAGCAGACGGGACAGGGGGCCGCCTAACTATGGCTACACCTTC	CASRRDRGPPNYGYTF
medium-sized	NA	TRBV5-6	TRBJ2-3	TGTGCCAGCAGCTTAGTATCCAAAGATACGCAGTATTTT	CASSLVSKDTQYF
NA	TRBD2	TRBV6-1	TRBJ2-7	TGTGCCAGCAGTGAAGAGACTAGCGGGAGCGATAAGGAGTACTTC	CASSEETSGSDKEYF
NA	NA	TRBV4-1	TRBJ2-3	NA	CASTLRWGEGTDMQYF
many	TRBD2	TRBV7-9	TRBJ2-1	TGTGCCAGCAGCTTTCGCGGGAGTACTCATGAGCAGTTCTTC	CASSFRGSTHEQFF
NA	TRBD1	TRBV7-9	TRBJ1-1	TGTGCCAGCAGCCACCCACAGGGGGCGAGGACTGAAGCTCTCTTT	CASSHPQGARTEALF
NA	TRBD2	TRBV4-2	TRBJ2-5	TGTACCAGTAGCCAAGTTCCGGGAGGACAAGAGACCCAGTACTTC	CTSSQVPGGQETQYF
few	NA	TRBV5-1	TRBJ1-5	TGCGCCAGCAGCTTGTTCCCCCCGACAGAGGGACAGCCCCAGCATTTT	CASSLFPPTEGQPQHF
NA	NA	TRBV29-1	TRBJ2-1	NA	CSVEVAGGSSEQFF
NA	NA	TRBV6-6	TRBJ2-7	TGTGCCAGTAGTTACGGGGCTGTTGAGCAGTACTTC	CASSYGAVEQYF
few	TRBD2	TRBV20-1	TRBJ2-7	TGCAGTGCTAGAGATCCCCCCCCTAGCGGGAGCGGGGACGAGCAGTACTTC	CSARDPPPSGSGDEQYF
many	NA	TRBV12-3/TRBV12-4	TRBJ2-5	TGTGCCAGCACCCGACCGGGACAAGAGACCCAGTACTTC	CASTRPGQETQYF
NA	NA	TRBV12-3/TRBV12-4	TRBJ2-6	TGTGCCAGCAGACAGGACTCTGGGGTTAACGTCCTGACTTTC	CASRQDSGVNVLTF
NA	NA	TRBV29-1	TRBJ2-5	TGCAGCGGATGTAGAACCGGGGGGACCCAGTACTTC	CSGCRTGGTQYF
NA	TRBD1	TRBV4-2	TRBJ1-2	TGTGCCAGTAGCCAAGGGACAGGGAACCCCTATGACTACACCTTC	CASSQGTGNPYDYTF
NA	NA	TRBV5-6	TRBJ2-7	TGCGCCAACAGCTTGTCGCGCGTGATTACTTACGAGCAGTACTTC	CANSLSRVITYEQYF
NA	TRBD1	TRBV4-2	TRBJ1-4	TGTGCCAGGAGCCCGGGACAGGGTTCTGAAAAACTGTTCTTT	CARSPGQGSEKLFF
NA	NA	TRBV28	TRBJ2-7	TGTGTCAGCAGTTTAACTGGGGTGAACTACGAGCAGTACTTC	CVSSLTGVNYEQYF
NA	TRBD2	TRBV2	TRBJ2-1	TGTGCCAGCAGTGAAAGGACTAGCGGATGGTACAATGAGCAGTTCTTC	CASSERTSGWYNEQFF
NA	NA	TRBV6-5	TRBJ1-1	TGTGCCAACAGAGGGGGTGACAGCACTGAAGCACTCTTT	CANRGGDSTEALF
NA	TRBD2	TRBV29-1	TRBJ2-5	TGCAGCGTTGCTAGAGTGACTAGCGGGGGGGGGTCCCAGTACTTC	CSVARVTSGGGSQYF
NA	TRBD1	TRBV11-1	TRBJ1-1	TGTGCCAGCAGCGTACAGGGGGATACTGTAGCTTCCTTT	CASSVQGDTVASF
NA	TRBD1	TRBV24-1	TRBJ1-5	TGTGCCACCAGTGATTCCCGGGACAGGCCTTTAGCGGGCAATCAGCCCCAGCATTTT	CATSDSRDRPLAGNQPQHF
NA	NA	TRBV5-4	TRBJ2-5	TGTGCCAGCAGGTCAACGGGTACTCAAGAGACCCAATACTTC	CASRSTGTQETQYF
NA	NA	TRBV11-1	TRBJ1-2	TGTGTCAGCAGCTCAAGGGAAGCGTGGGGCTACACCTTC	CVSSSREAWGYTF
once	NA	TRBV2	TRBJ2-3	TGTGCCAACCAAGGACTGGGTGTTGTAGGATGGTATTTT	CANQGLGVVGWYF
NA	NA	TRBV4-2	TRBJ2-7	TGTGCCAGTAGCCATGCAGTAGAGGTGGTCCCCTACGAGCAGTACTTT	CASSHAVEVVPYEQYF
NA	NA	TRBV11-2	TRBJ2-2	TGTGTCAGCGGTTATACTAGAGACAACGGGGAGCTGTTTTTT	CVSGYTRDNGELFF
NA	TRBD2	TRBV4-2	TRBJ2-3	TGTGCCAGGAGCCAAGAATTCGCGGGAGGGTATATGCAGTATTTT	CARSQEFAGGYMQYF
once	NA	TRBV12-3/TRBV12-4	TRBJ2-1	TGTGCCAAAAGTAATGGCCTCCCCGGACTATACAATGAGCAGTTCTTC	CAKSNGLPGLYNEQFF
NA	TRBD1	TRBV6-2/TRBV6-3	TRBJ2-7	TGTGCCAGCAGTTGGGACAGCTCGTATGAGCAGTACTTC	CASSWDSSYEQYF
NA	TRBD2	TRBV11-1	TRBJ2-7	TGTTCCAGTAGCTATTCCAGTGGGCAGCGGGAGGCCGAGCAGTACTTC	CSSSYSSGQREAEQYF